The rows below give T cell receptor beta chains drawn from one sample of a study of Graves' ophthalmopathy and Graves' hyperthyroidism. TCRdb redid the calling of the multiplex PCR reads with MiXCR, one entry per CDR3 protein. The sample includes about 660,000 distinct CDR3 sequences, about two fifths of them seen just once. The sequencing input was peripheral blood. These receptors originate from an adult man with Graves' ophthalmopathy. Each CDR3 is given with its conserved first and last residue. A clone size is listed for some rows: how often the clone was seen (once, few, many), or a class if it is expanded.

clone size | V gene | CDR3 protein
. | TRBV19 | CATTREGSGNTIYF
. | TRBV10-3 | CAISEGSAEAFF
. | TRBV20-1 | CSARVGSSGGSETQYF
. | TRBV20-1 | CSASDRAGNIYEQYF
. | TRBV7-7 | CASSLTEEQPQYF
few | TRBV30 | CAWSVGVSQPQHF
few | TRBV3-1 | CASSLDPYSNQPQHF
many | TRBV6-5 | CASSPSGPETQYF
many | TRBV6-6 | CASSGARVYQPQHF
. | TRBV7-8 | CTSSLQTSGNTIYF
. | TRBV25-1 | CARSEYPGSSGYTF
many | TRBV9 | CASSPYGVSGNTIYF
. | TRBV5-1 | CASSPLEVRDTETQYF
. | TRBV15 | CATSRSGPNYGYTF
. | TRBV7-3 | CASAPGGRLYVLTF
few | TRBV19 | CASSFTGTGAGEQYF
. | TRBV15 | CATSAGQGHEGYTF
many | TRBV6-5 | CASSYRDTNEKLFF
. | TRBV29-1 | CSLRQTEQYF
few | TRBV7-8 | CASSSQGLAGGPFQETQYF
few | TRBV4-1 | CASSQEGGYDSPLHF
many | TRBV20-1 | CSARVSGGYGYTF
many | TRBV7-3 | CASSPGSSGELFF
. | TRBV7-8 | CASSVPVLPPGANVLTF
. | TRBV5-1 | CASSLNRAVEAFF
few | TRBV10-3 | CASSQTGLANTGELFF
. | TRBV25-1 | CASSEDRTPGTQYF
. | TRBV7-3 | CASSQDGDSEAFF
many | TRBV7-9 | CASSQGQGSYEQYF
many | TRBV7-9 | CASSHRKGQTNTEAFF